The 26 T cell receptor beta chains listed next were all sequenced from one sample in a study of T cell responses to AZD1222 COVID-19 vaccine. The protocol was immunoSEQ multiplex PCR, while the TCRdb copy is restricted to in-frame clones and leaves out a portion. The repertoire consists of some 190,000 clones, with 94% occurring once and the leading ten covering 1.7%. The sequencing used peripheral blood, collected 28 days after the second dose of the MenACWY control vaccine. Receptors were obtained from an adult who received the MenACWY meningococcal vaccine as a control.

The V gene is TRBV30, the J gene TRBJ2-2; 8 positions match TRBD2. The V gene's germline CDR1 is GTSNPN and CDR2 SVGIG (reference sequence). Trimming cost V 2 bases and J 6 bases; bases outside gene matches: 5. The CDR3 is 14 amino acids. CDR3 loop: CAWSRAGVAGELFF. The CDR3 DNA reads TGTGCCTGGAGTCGAGCGGGAGTAGCCGGGGAGCTGTTTTTT. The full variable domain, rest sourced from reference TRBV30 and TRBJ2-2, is SQTIHQWPATLVQPVGSPLSLECTVEGTSNPNLYWYRQAAGRGLQLLFYSVGIGQISSEVPQNLSASRPQDRQFILSSKKLLLSDSGFYLCAWSRAGVAGELFFGEGSRLTVL.

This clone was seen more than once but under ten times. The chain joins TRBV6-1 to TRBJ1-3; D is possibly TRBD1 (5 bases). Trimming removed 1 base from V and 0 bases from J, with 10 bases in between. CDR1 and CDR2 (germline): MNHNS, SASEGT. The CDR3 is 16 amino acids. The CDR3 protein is CASSEDPGLSGNTIYF. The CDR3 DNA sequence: TGTGCCAGCAGTGAAGATCCGGGACTCTCTGGAAACACCATATATTTT.

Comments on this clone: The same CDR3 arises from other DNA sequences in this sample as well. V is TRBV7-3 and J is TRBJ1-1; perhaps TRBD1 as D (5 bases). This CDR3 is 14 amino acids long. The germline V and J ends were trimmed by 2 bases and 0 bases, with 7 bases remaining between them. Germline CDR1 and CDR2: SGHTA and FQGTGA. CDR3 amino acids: CASSLGGVNTEAFF. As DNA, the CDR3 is TGTGCCAGCAGCTTAGGAGGGGTGAACACTGAAGCTTTCTTT.

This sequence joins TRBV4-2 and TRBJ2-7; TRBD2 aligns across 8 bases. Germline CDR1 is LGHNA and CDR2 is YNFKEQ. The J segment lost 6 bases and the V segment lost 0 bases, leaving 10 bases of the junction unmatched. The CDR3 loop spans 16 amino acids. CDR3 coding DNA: TGTGCCAGCAGCCAAGATCGGATAAGCGGGAGTAGCGAGCAGTACTTC. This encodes CASSQDRISGSSEQYF.

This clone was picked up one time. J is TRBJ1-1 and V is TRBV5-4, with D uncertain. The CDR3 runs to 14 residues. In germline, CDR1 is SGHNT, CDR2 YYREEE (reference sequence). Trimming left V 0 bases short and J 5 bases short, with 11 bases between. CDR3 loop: CASSLAVGGTEAFF. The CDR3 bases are TGTGCCAGCAGCTTGGCCGTGGGCGGGACTGAAGCTTTCTTT.

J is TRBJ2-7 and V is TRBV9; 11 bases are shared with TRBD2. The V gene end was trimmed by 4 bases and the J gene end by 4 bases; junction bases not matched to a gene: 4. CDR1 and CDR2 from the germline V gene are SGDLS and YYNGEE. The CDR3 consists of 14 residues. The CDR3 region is CASSITSGSYEQYF. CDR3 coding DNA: TGTGCCAGCAGCATTACTAGCGGGAGTTACGAGCAGTACTTC.

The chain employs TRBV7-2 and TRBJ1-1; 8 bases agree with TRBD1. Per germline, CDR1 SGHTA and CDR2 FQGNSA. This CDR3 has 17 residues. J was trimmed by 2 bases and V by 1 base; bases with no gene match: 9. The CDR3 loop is CASSLVGRQGKNTEAFF. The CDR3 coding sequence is TGTGCCAGCAGCTTAGTAGGACGACAGGGGAAAAACACTGAAGCTTTCTTT.

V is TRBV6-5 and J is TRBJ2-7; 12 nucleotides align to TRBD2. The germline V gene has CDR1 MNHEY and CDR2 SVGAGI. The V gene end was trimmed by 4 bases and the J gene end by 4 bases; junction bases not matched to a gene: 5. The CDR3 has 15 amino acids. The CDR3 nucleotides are TGTGCCAGCAGTTCCTCCGGACTAGCGGGGTACGAGCAGTACTTC. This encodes CASSSSGLAGYEQYF.

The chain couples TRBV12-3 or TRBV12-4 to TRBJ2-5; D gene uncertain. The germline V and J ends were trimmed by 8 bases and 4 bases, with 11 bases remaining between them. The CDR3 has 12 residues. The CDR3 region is CASSLWGETQYF. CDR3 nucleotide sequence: TGTGCCAGCTCGTTGTGGGGAGAGACCCAGTACTTC.

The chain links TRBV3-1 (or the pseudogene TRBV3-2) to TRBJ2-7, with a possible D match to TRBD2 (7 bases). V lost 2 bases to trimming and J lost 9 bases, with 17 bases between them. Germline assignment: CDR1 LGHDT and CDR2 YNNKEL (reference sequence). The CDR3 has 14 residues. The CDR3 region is CASSQSGGAVRQYF. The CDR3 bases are TGTGCCAGCAGCCAATCGGGGGGCGCAGTCAGGCAGTACTTC.

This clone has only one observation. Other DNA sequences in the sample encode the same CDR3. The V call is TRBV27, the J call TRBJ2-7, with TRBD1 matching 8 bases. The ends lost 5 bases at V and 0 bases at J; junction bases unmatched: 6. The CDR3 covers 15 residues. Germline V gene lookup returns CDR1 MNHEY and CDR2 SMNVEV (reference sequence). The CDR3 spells CASSPRDRSSYEQYF. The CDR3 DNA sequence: TGTGCCAGCAGTCCTCGGGACAGGAGCTCCTACGAGCAGTACTTC.

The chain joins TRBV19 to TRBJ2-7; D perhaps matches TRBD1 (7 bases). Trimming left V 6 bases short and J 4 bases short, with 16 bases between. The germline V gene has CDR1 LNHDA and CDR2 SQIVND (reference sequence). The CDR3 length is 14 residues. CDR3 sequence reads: CASSAQGGIYEQYF. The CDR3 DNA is TGTGCCAGTAGCGCTCAGGGGGGAATTTACGAGCAGTACTTC.

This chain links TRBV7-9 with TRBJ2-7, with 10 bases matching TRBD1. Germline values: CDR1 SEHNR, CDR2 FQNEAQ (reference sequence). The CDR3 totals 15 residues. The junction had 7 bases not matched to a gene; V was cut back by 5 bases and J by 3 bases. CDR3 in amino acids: CASSPRGQGRYEQYF. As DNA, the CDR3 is TGTGCCAGCAGCCCGAGGGGACAGGGGCGCTACGAGCAGTACTTC.

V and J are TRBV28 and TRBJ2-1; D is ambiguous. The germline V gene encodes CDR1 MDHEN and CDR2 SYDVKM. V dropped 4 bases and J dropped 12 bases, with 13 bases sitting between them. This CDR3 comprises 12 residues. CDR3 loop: CASSSGPSLQFF. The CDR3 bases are TGTGCCAGCAGTTCCGGACCTTCTTTGCAGTTCTTC. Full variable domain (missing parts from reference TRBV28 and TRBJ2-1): DVKVTQSSRYLVKRTGEKVFLECVQDMDHENMFWYRQDPGLGLRLIYFSYDVKMKEKGDIPEGYSVSREKKERFSLILESASTNQTSMYLCASSSGPSLQFFGPGTRLTVL.

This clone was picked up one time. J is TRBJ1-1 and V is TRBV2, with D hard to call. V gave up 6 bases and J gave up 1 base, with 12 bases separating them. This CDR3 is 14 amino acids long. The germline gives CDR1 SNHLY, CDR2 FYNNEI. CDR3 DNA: TGTGCCAGCAGCCAAACGACGGCGAACACTGAAGCTTTCTTT. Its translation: CASSQTTANTEAFF.

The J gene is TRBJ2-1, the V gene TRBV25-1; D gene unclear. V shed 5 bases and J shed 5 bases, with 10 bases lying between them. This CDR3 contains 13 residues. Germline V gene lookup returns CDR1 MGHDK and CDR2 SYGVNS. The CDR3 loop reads CASSWLGHNEQFF. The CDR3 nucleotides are TGTGCCAGCAGTTGGTTGGGTCACAATGAGCAGTTCTTC.

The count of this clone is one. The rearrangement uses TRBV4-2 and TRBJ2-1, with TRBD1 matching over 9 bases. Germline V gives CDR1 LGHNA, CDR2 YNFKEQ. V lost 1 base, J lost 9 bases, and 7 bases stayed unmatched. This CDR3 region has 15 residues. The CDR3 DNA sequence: TGTGCCAGCAGCCAAGGAGGGACAGGGTATGGTGAGCAGTTCTTC. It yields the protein CASSQGGTGYGEQFF.

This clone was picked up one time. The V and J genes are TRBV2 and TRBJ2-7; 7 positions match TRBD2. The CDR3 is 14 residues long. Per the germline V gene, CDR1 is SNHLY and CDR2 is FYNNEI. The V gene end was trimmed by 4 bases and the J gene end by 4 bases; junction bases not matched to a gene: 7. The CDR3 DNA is TGTGCCAGCAGTGGGGAGGGGAGGGGATACGAGCAGTACTTC. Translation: CASSGEGRGYEQYF.

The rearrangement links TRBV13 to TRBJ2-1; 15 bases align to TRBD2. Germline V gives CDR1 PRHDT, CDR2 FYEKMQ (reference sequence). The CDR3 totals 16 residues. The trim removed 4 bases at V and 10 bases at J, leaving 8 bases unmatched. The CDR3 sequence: CASSSRTSGRAVEQFF. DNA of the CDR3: TGTGCCAGCAGCTCTCGGACTAGCGGGAGGGCCGTAGAGCAGTTCTTC.

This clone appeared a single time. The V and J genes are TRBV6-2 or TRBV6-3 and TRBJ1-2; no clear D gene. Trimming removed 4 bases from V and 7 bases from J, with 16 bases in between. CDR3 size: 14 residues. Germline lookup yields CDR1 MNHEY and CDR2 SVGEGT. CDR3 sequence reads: CASSSLFREGGYTF. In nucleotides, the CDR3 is TGTGCCAGCAGTTCACTGTTCCGGGAGGGTGGCTACACCTTC.

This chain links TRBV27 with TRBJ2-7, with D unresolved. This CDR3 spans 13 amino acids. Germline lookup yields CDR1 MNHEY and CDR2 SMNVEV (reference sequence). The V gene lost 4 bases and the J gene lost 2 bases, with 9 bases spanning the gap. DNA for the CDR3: TGTGCCAGCAGTTCGCAAATTACCTACGAGCAGTACTTC. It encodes CASSSQITYEQYF.

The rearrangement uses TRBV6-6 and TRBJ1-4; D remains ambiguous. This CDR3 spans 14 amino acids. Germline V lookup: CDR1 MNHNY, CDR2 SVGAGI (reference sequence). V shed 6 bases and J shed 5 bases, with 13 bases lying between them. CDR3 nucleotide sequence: TGTGCCAGCAGCCCGGGCAGCCGAAATGAAAAACTGTTTTTT. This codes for CASSPGSRNEKLFF.

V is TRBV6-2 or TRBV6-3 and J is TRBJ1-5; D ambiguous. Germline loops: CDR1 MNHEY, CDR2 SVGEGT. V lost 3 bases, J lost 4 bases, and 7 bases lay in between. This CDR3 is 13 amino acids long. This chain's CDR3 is CASSYRPNQPQHF. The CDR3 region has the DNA TGTGCCAGCAGTTATCGCCCGAATCAGCCCCAGCATTTT.

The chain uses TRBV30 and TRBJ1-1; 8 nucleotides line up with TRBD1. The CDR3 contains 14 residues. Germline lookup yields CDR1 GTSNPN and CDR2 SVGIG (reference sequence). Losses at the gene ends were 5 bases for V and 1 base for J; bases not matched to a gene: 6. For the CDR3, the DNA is TGTGCCTGGCATACCGGGACAGGGAACACTGAAGCTTTCTTT. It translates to CAWHTGTGNTEAFF.

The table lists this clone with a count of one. The CDR3 DNA reads as TGCGCCAGCAGCTTGGGCCAAAGCTCCTACAATGAGCAGTTCTTC. Encoded protein: CASSLGQSSYNEQFF. The V gene is TRBV5-1, the J gene TRBJ2-1; D uncertain. Between the trimmed V and J ends, which lost 0 bases and 0 bases, there was a span of 7 bases. The CDR3 has 15 amino acids. Germline V CDR1 and CDR2: SGHRS, YFSETQ. Supplemented by reference TRBV5-1 and TRBJ2-1, the full variable domain reads KAGVTQTPRYLIKTRGQQVTLSCSPISGHRSVSWYQQTPGQGLQFLFEYFSETQRNKGNFPGRFSGRQFSNSRSEMNVSTLELGDSALYLCASSLGQSSYNEQFFGPGTRLTVL.

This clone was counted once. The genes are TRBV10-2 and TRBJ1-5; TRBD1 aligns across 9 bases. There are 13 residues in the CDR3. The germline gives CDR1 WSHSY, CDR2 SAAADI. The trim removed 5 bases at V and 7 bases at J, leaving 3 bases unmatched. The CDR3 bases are TGCGCCAGCAGTCCGGACAGGGGCCAGCCCCAGCATTTT. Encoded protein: CASSPDRGQPQHF.